This TCR beta chain was sequenced during a study of regulatory T cells in long-lasting Graves disease. Study-wide background: Newly diagnosed Graves' patients took antithyroid drugs under 3 months.

Losses at the gene ends were 0 bases for V and 5 bases for J; bases not matched to a gene: 3. The CDR3 consists of 14 residues. Germline V gene sequence: CDR1 DFQATT, CDR2 SNEGSKA (reference sequence). Time point reported: newly diagnosed GD, antithyroid drugs for less than 3 months. PBMC-derived RNA was used for the TCR library. Arm-PCR with iRepertoire HTBI primers amplified the CDR3 regions for these TCR beta libraries. Original processing methods: The study identified 50 to 70 TRBV and some 13 TRBJ segments across samples. TCRdb independently ran MiXCR on the multiplex PCR reads; one entry per CDR3 protein. For this entry, the V and J calls and clone size follow TCRdb and not the study's own pipeline. Here the sample spans 530,000 or so distinct CDR3 sequences, 13% being singletons. This sample was shared with a second study, whose subject was T cells in Graves' hyperthyroidism and ophthalmopathy. In that study: Primed by the HTBI set, a first-round RT-PCR was run on the TCR CDR3. Blood also carried most thyroid clonotypes expanded above 0.001.

The sample here was peripheral blood mononuclear cells (PBMCs), taken at new diagnosis, from a patient treated with antithyroid drugs. This TCR came from a man aged 25 to 40 with Graves disease. The genes are TRBV20-1 and TRBJ2-5, with 10 bases matching TRBD1. For the CDR3, the DNA is TGCAGTGCTAGAGATCAGGGACAGGGGGAGACCCAGTACTTC. It translates to CSARDQGQGETQYF.